These 31 T cell receptor beta chains were all obtained from the same sample, sequenced in a study of blood T cells in healthy people across ages. Combining a sample-barcoded 5' primer with a J-beta primer mix, a second PCR ran for about 7 to 12 cycles. Each CDR3 protein is one row after TCRdb ran MiXCR on the 5' RACE reads. The sample holds around 1,900,000 distinct CDR3 sequences; roughly two fifths are singletons and the top ten take under 25%. The specimen sequenced was blood. These receptors all come from a human donor in good health.

The gene calls are TRBV9 and TRBJ2-1; 10 bases match TRBD2. CDR1 and CDR2 from the germline V gene are SGDLS and YYNGEE. The CDR3 is 15 amino acids. After removal of 4 bases from V and 5 bases from J, the junction contained 6 bases not matched to a gene. The CDR3 here is CASSPSGGDNNEQFF. The CDR3 nucleotides read TGTGCCAGCAGCCCCAGCGGGGGGGATAACAATGAGCAGTTCTTC.

The chain couples TRBV4-3 to TRBJ2-3; tentatively, D is TRBD1 or TRBD2 (5 bases each). Germline CDR1 and CDR2: LGHNA and YSLEER. CDR3 length: 15 amino acids. V was shortened by 5 bases and J by 5 bases, with 17 bases between the two germline ends. The CDR3 DNA follows: TGCGCCAGCAGCTCCCGGGACGGAGGAGAAGATACGCAGTATTTT. The encoded protein is CASSSRDGGEDTQYF.

J is TRBJ1-2 and V is TRBV12-3 or TRBV12-4; D unresolved. The CDR3 is made up of 13 amino acids. Trimming took 4 bases from V and 3 from J, leaving 9 bases between them. The CDR3 here is CASSSERHYGYTF. DNA for the CDR3: TGTGCCAGCAGTTCTGAGCGACACTATGGCTACACCTTC.

With regard to this clonotype: This could be a read error, since a much larger clone is one nucleotide away. This chain's CDR3 is CASSFRCQETQYF. CDR3 sequence (DNA): TGTGCCAGCAGTTTTCGGTGCCAAGAGACCCAGTACTTC. The chain combines TRBV12-3 or TRBV12-4 with TRBJ2-4, with D hard to call. The better agreement between TRBJ2-5 and the DNA end casts doubt on the J call. The CDR3 is 13 residues long.

This clonotype occurred many times. The chain employs TRBV20-1 and TRBJ2-1; the match to TRBD2 covers 8 bases. J was trimmed by 4 bases and V by 4 bases; bases with no gene match: 9. This CDR3 has 15 residues. Germline V gene data show CDR1 as DFQATT and CDR2 as SNEGSKA (reference sequence). The CDR3 coding sequence is TGCAGTGCTATAACCCAGGGACTAGTGTACAATGAGCAGTTCTTC. This codes for CSAITQGLVYNEQFF.

J is TRBJ2-7 and V is TRBV9; D not resolved. Germline assignment: CDR1 SGDLS and CDR2 YYNGEE. The CDR3 has 15 residues. With 0 bases removed from V and 1 base from J, the gap between germline ends came to 11 bases. CDR3 region: CASSVDTDASYEQYF. CDR3 DNA: TGTGCCAGCAGCGTAGACACTGACGCGTCCTACGAGCAGTACTTC. Complete variable domain (other parts from reference TRBV9 and TRBJ2-7): DSGVTQTPKHLITATGQRVTLRCSPRSGDLSVYWYQQSLDQGLQFLIQYYNGEERAKGNILERFSAQQFPDLHSELNLSSLELGDSALYFCASSVDTDASYEQYFGPGTRLTVT.

The chain employs TRBV7-2 and TRBJ2-2; a weak D match, TRBD1 (6 bases). V was clipped by 1 base and J by 7 bases, with 7 bases between them. Germline CDR1 SGHTA, CDR2 FQGNSA. The CDR3 contains 13 residues. CDR3 region: CASSLDRDGELFF. The CDR3 nucleotides read TGTGCCAGCAGCTTAGACAGGGACGGGGAGCTGTTTTTT.

The chain couples TRBV5-1 to TRBJ2-5; no clear D gene. V lost 0 bases and J lost 7, with 19 bases in between. CDR3 length equals 16 residues. In germline, CDR1 is SGHRS, CDR2 YFSETQ. CDR3 coding DNA: TGCGCCAGCAGCTTGGAAGGGCCCCTCCGCGGTGCGACCCAGTACTTC. This codes for CASSLEGPLRGATQYF.

To note about this clonotype: A read error may be the cause here, since a much bigger clone is one base away. CDR3 sequence (DNA): TGTGCCAGCAGCGCCTCCCACAATGAGCAGTTCTTC. Its translation is CASSASHNEQFF. The rearrangement links TRBV11-3 to TRBJ2-1; D is ambiguous. This CDR3 spans 12 amino acids. Germline values: CDR1 SGHNT, CDR2 YENEEA. Using reference TRBV11-3 and TRBJ2-1 for the parts outside the CDR3, the full variable domain is EAGVVQSPRYKIIEKKQPVAFWCNPISGHNTLYWYLQNLGQGPELLIRYENEEAVDDSQLPKDRFSAERLKGVDSTLKIQPAELGDSAVYLCASSASHNEQFFGPGTRLTVL.

The V gene is TRBV7-2, the J gene TRBJ1-2; D not resolved. Germline V CDR1 and CDR2: SGHTA, FQGNSA. This CDR3 is built from 14 residues. The V end was cut by 5 bases, the J end by 4 bases, with 14 bases between. CDR3 nucleotide sequence: TGTGCCAGCAGCCCGACCCTGAATAGCTATGGCTACACCTTC. Its translation: CASSPTLNSYGYTF.

This clonotype came up a few times. The chain has TRBV29-1 and TRBJ1-2; 9 nucleotides line up with TRBD1. V lost 6 bases and J lost 3; bases outside the gene matches: 8. The CDR3 runs 14 residues. In germline, CDR1 is SQVTM, CDR2 ANQGSEA. CDR3 nucleotide sequence: TGCAGCGTGGATAGGACAGGGGCTGACTATGGCTACACCTTC. Its translation: CSVDRTGADYGYTF.

The chain carries TRBV11-2 and TRBJ2-3; D gene uncertain. Germline V CDR1 and CDR2: SGHAT, FQNNGV. Trimming pared 5 bases from V and 1 base from J, leaving 16 bases between. CDR3 length equals 16 residues. The CDR3 sequence: CASSQTLRYGTDTQYF. The CDR3, as DNA: TGTGCCAGCAGCCAAACCTTACGATATGGCACAGATACGCAGTATTTT.

V is TRBV28 and J is TRBJ2-3; the match to TRBD2 covers 7 bases. With V trimmed by 4 bases and J by 1 base, 5 bases remained unmatched. The CDR3 is made up of 15 amino acids. Germline-derived CDR1 and CDR2 are MDHEN and SYDVKM. The CDR3 sequence: CASSSLLAGTDTQYF. The CDR3 coding sequence is TGTGCCAGCAGTTCCCTTCTAGCGGGCACAGATACGCAGTATTTT.

This clonotype was seen ten or more times. The rearrangement uses TRBV29-1 and TRBJ2-1; D remains ambiguous. V was cut by 4 bases and J by 0 bases, with 13 bases left in between. The CDR3 totals 15 residues. Germline-derived CDR1 and CDR2 are SQVTM and ANQGSEA. The DNA for the CDR3 is TGCAGCGTTGCCCTTTTGGCTAGCTCCTACAATGAGCAGTTCTTC. Translation: CSVALLASSYNEQFF.

This chain connects TRBV5-1 to TRBJ1-3; unclear D gene. CDR1 is SGHRS and CDR2 is YFSETQ in the germline V gene. V dropped 1 base and J dropped 2 bases, with 7 bases sitting between them. This CDR3 has 14 amino acids. The CDR3 is CASSLSTAGNTIYF. As DNA, the CDR3 is TGCGCCAGCAGCTTGTCAACCGCTGGAAACACCATATATTTT.

The V gene is TRBV9, the J gene TRBJ1-1, with D hard to call. The germline V gene has CDR1 SGDLS and CDR2 YYNGEE. Trimming cost V 3 bases and J 1 base, with 10 bases left between them. The CDR3 totals 14 residues. The CDR3 sequence is CASSGYRENTEAFF. The CDR3 DNA reads as TGTGCCAGCAGCGGATACCGGGAGAACACTGAAGCTTTCTTT.

The chain is built from TRBV7-2 and TRBJ2-7; 7 bases match TRBD2. Germline V CDR1 and CDR2: SGHTA, FQGNSA. V shed 2 bases and J 7 bases; nucleotides not matched to a gene: 11. The CDR3 spans 15 residues. The CDR3 DNA sequence: TGTGCCAGCAGCTTATCGCGACTAGCACTGGGGGAGCAGTACTTC. Translating gives CASSLSRLALGEQYF.

On this clonotype: A junction boundary mismatches the germline segment, possibly from a read error. The V call is TRBV28, the J call TRBJ1-2; D remains unclear. The germline CDR1 and CDR2 sequences are MDHEN and SYDVKM. The CDR3 loop spans 13 amino acids. This CDR3 reads CANSLVGYYGYTF. The CDR3 DNA is TGTGCCAACAGTTTAGTGGGTTACTATGGCTACACCTTC.

The chain combines TRBV9 with TRBJ2-2; no reliable D call. Trimming removed 0 bases from V and 2 bases from J, with 14 bases in between. In germline, CDR1 is SGDLS, CDR2 YYNGEE. This CDR3 contains 17 residues. This CDR3 is CASSVAKAPTNTGELFF. The CDR3 DNA sequence: TGTGCCAGCAGCGTAGCTAAGGCGCCAACAAACACCGGGGAGCTGTTTTTT.

The chain uses TRBV6-2 or TRBV6-3 and TRBJ2-3; 7 bases match TRBD1. CDR1 and CDR2 (germline): MNHEY, SVGEGT. Trimming removed 2 bases from V and 2 bases from J; junction bases left unmatched: 10. The CDR3 has 17 amino acids. The CDR3 nucleotides are TGTGCCAGCAGTTACCACGTTGACAGGGATATCACAGATACGCAGTATTTT. Amino acids: CASSYHVDRDITDTQYF.

This chain connects TRBV6-2 or TRBV6-3 to TRBJ2-5; a weak D match, TRBD2 (5 bases). Trimming removed 3 bases from V and 4 bases from J, with 12 bases in between. The CDR3 length is 14 residues. Per the germline V gene, CDR1 is MNHEY and CDR2 is SVGEGT. This chain's CDR3 is CASSYGLGGETQYF. As DNA, the CDR3 is TGTGCCAGCAGTTATGGCCTAGGAGGAGAGACCCAGTACTTC.

The genes are TRBV14 and TRBJ1-2; no reliable D call. The CDR3 consists of 13 residues. The germline V gene has CDR1 SGHDN and CDR2 FVKESK. Trimming removed 3 bases from V and 6 bases from J, with 11 bases in between. CDR3 protein: CASSHIECHGYTF. CDR3 sequence (DNA): TGTGCCAGCAGCCATATAGAGTGCCATGGCTACACCTTC.

This clonotype was observed a handful of times. The rearrangement joins TRBV7-9 to TRBJ2-7; possibly TRBD1 for D (5 bases). Germline V gene lookup returns CDR1 SEHNR and CDR2 FQNEAQ (reference sequence). Trimming cost V 2 bases and J 6 bases, with 14 bases left between them. This CDR3 region has 14 residues. The DNA of the CDR3 is TGTGCCAGCAGCTTATCTGGGGCCCCCGGCGAGCAGTACTTC. Its protein product is CASSLSGAPGEQYF.

This clonotype occurred many times. J is TRBJ2-6 and V is TRBV29-1; D unresolved. CDR1 SQVTM and CDR2 ANQGSEA come from the germline V gene. The V end lost 0 bases, the J end lost 1 base, and 7 bases lay between the germline ends. The CDR3 is 15 amino acids. CDR3 in amino acids: CSVEDQASGANVLTF. Written as DNA, the CDR3 is TGCAGCGTTGAAGATCAAGCTTCTGGGGCCAACGTCCTGACTTTC.

V gene TRBV12-3 or TRBV12-4 combines with J gene TRBJ2-1, with D tentatively TRBD1 (6 bases). The CDR3 length is 14 residues. V was clipped by 7 bases and J by 0 bases, with 10 bases between them. The CDR3 reads CASTQTGSYNEQFF. The CDR3 DNA reads as TGTGCCAGCACTCAGACAGGCTCCTACAATGAGCAGTTCTTC.

This clonotype was detected only once. The chain is built from TRBV27 and TRBJ1-4; D possibly corresponds to TRBD1 (5 bases). The germline gives CDR1 MNHEY, CDR2 SMNVEV (reference sequence). Trimming cost V 5 bases and J 10 bases, with 23 bases left between them. The CDR3 contains 16 residues. The CDR3 DNA reads TGTGCCAGCAGTCCCAGTTGGGGGGAAACCGTAGGAAAACTGTTTTTT. Translating gives CASSPSWGETVGKLFF. Complete variable domain (other parts from reference TRBV27 and TRBJ1-4): EAQVTQNPRYLITVTGKKLTVTCSQNMNHEYMSWYRQDPGLGLRQIYYSMNVEVTDKGDVPEGYKVSRKEKRNFPLILESPSPNQTSLYFCASSPSWGETVGKLFFGSGTQLSVL.

This clonotype occurred once. The chain has TRBV28 and TRBJ1-1; 10 bases align to TRBD1. The V and J ends lost 6 bases and 0 bases, in that order; junction bases with no gene match: 13. The germline gives CDR1 MDHEN, CDR2 SYDVKM. CDR3 length: 18 residues. CDR3 sequence reads: CASSPPKGQGGVNTEAFF. In DNA form, the CDR3 reads TGTGCCAGCAGCCCACCTAAAGGACAGGGGGGGGTGAACACTGAAGCTTTCTTT.

This clonotype has more than one count but fewer than ten. The chain links TRBV6-7 to TRBJ1-6, with D unresolved. TRBV6-7 is annotated as an ORF whose role is uncertain. The CDR3 covers 14 residues. V shed 3 bases and J shed 8 bases, with 11 bases lying between them. As DNA, the CDR3 is TGTGCCAGCAGTTATAGGCAGAGGTATTCACCCCTCCACTTT. Translated, it gives CASSYRQRYSPLHF.

This clonotype appeared a few times. CDR3 nucleotide sequence: TGTGCCAGCAGCCGACGCGGACAGGGAAGAGAGACCCAGTACTTC. The encoded protein is CASSRRGQGRETQYF. This sequence joins TRBV12-3 or TRBV12-4 and TRBJ2-5; TRBD1 aligns across 8 bases. V trimming: 6 bases; J trimming: 4 bases; junction bases outside the gene matches: 10. CDR3 length equals 15 residues.

The V call is TRBV20-1, the J call TRBJ2-7, with D possibly being TRBD1 (6 bases). The V gene lost 6 bases and the J gene lost 5 bases, with 14 bases spanning the gap. The germline gives CDR1 DFQATT, CDR2 SNEGSKA (reference sequence). The CDR3 runs 12 residues. DNA of the CDR3: TGCAGTGCAACTCTCACAGGGAACGAGCAGTACTTC. It encodes CSATLTGNEQYF.

J is TRBJ2-3 and V is TRBV27; D is possibly TRBD1 (5 bases). CDR3 length equals 12 residues. The germline V gene has CDR1 MNHEY and CDR2 SMNVEV (reference sequence). With 1 base removed from V and 8 bases from J, the gap between germline ends came to 7 bases. CDR3 residues: CASSLFRGTQYF. Written as DNA, the CDR3 is TGTGCCAGCAGTTTATTTAGGGGTACGCAGTATTTT.